This TCR beta chain was retrieved from a study of T cell repertoires in cytomegalovirus infection (dated by TCRdb to about 2019). Notes on the research overall: Donor HLA type was relevant to the analysis, as public TCR beta signatures indicated carriage of CMV infection together with the matching HLA type.

The germline V gene (reference sequence) provides CDR1 SEHNR and CDR2 FQNEAQ. From its cysteine to its phenylalanine, the CDR3 spans 15 amino acids. Only the CDR3 part of the read is kept: 45 bases, read in frame from the first base. The germline V end is reduced by 4 bases and the J end by 4 bases; junction bases left unmatched: 9. Beyond this particular receptor, the publication reports: Cumulative frequency of public TCR beta family members discriminated carriers of CMV infection plus the relevant HLA type in this cohort and an independent 352-donor cohort. The ex vivo response was dominated by HLA-C-restricted CMV-specific TCR beta clonotypes, which also provided the single most frequent clonotype in two of eight donors.

Sequencing was performed on an Illumina HiSeq 1500. TCRdb reanalyzed the raw reads on its own, using fastp at Q25 for trimming and MiXCR for clone calling, and kept in-frame beta chains. A single entry per CDR3 protein holds the most common genes and DNA from its merged rows. The sample table holds more than 350,000 distinct CDR3 sequences, of which roughly 30% were seen once. The ten largest clonotypes hold roughly 13% of the sample. This clonotype was recorded a few times. No cognate antigen has been identified for it. No base quality information exists; no much larger clone differs at one position.

Sequences were obtained from PBMCs. The chain is encoded by TRBV7-9 joined to TRBJ1-1; 7 bases in between match TRBD1. This TCR was sampled from a human donor in good health (CMV status not recorded). Some clones in this sample may be carry-over from other donors' samples. Read as DNA, the sequence is TGTGCCAGCAGCTCGGGGACAGCTCGAAGCACTGAAGCTTTCTTT. Its coded protein is CASSSGTARSTEAFF.